Each of the 25 T cell receptor beta chains below was sequenced from the same sample in a study of human T cells and chemical hapten exposure. Each CDR3 protein gets one entry after TCRdb re-called the RACE reads with MiXCR. The table shows approximately 84,000 distinct CDR3 sequences, with 11% occurring only once. The time point is: patch test 2, 6 weeks after DPC sensitization. Stated treatment: therapeutic diphenylcyclopropenone sensitization with weekly scalp DPC. Sequencing was performed on whole blood, taken in connection with sensitization to the hapten diphenylcyclopropenone (DPC). The source is a man younger than 35 with alopecia areata. Some clones in this sample may be carry-over from other donors' samples.

This clonotype was found many times. The chain carries TRBV4-3 and TRBJ1-2; no definite D call. V dropped 0 bases and J dropped 4 bases, with 12 bases sitting between them. Germline CDR1 reads LGHNA; CDR2 reads YSLEER. This CDR3 region has 15 residues. The CDR3 region is CASSQDRGRPYGYTF. The DNA for the CDR3 is TGCGCCAGCAGCCAAGATCGAGGCAGGCCCTATGGCTACACCTTC.

This rearrangement joins TRBV7-8 to TRBJ1-6; D unclear. CDR1 is SGHVS and CDR2 is FQNEAQ in the germline V gene. V gave up 1 base and J gave up 5 bases, with 21 bases separating them. The CDR3 is 19 residues long. The DNA for the CDR3 is TGTGCCAGCAGCTTAGGTCAGATTCAAGGGCTAGGCCATAATTCACCCCTCCACTTT. Its protein product is CASSLGQIQGLGHNSPLHF.

This clonotype was recorded many times. The chain uses TRBV7-3 and TRBJ2-3, with 10 bases identical to TRBD2. The CDR3 is 15 residues long. CDR1 and CDR2 (germline): SGHTA, FQGTGA. Unmatched junction bases numbered 5, after V lost 2 bases and J lost 6 bases. The CDR3 nucleotides are TGTGCCAGCAGCTTAGCGCTAGCGGGGGCGGATACGCAGTATTTT. Its translation: CASSLALAGADTQYF.

V and J are TRBV2 and TRBJ2-1, with D perhaps TRBD1 (6 bases). Germline V gene sequence: CDR1 SNHLY, CDR2 FYNNEI. The CDR3 is 9 amino acids. The germline V and J ends were trimmed by 8 bases and 10 bases, with 6 bases remaining between them. The CDR3 nucleotides are TGTGCCAGCGGGGGCGAGCAGTTCTTC. Translating gives CASGGEQFF.

This clonotype came up many times. The V and J genes are TRBV7-2 and TRBJ1-5; a weak D match, TRBD1 (6 bases). CDR1 is SGHTA and CDR2 is FQGNSA in the germline V gene. The CDR3 contains 14 residues. V dropped 1 base and J dropped 7 bases, with 11 bases sitting between them. The CDR3: CASSLDGGEQPQHF. In nucleotides, the CDR3 is TGTGCCAGCAGCTTAGATGGGGGCGAGCAGCCCCAGCATTTT.

This clonotype was observed a handful of times. The chain joins TRBV3-1 to TRBJ1-1; D ambiguous. Trimming removed 0 bases from V and 7 bases from J, with 12 bases in between. The CDR3 spans 14 residues. CDR1 is LGHDT, CDR2 YNNKEL, per germline (reference sequence). Here the CDR3 DNA reads TGTGCCAGCAGCCAAGAAGTAGGGTGGGATGAAGCTTTCTTT. It translates to CASSQEVGWDEAFF.

This clonotype has more than one count but fewer than ten. One end of the junction is discordant with germline, which a read error may explain. This sequence joins TRBV12-3 or TRBV12-4 and TRBJ2-3, with D unresolved. The CDR3 has 15 amino acids. The CDR3 reads CTSSFAAVSTDTQYF. The CDR3, as DNA: TGTACCAGCAGTTTTGCGGCCGTAAGCACAGATACGCAGTATTTT.

In this sample, this clonotype turned up many times. This chain joins TRBV6-2 or TRBV6-3 and TRBJ2-7; D is uncertain. From germline, CDR1 is MNHEY and CDR2 SVGEGT. V lost 3 bases and J 0 bases, leaving 6 bases between the germline ends. This CDR3 comprises 13 residues. CDR3 coding DNA: TGTGCCAGCAGTTATTCAGCCTCCTACGAGCAGTACTTC. Translating it yields CASSYSASYEQYF.

The chain carries TRBV4-3 and TRBJ2-2, with D tentatively TRBD2 (5 bases). Germline loops: CDR1 LGHNA, CDR2 YSLEER. Between the trimmed V and J ends, which lost 8 bases and 1 base, there was a span of 8 bases. The CDR3 sequence is 13 residues long. CDR3 protein: CASGSENTGELFF. CDR3 coding DNA: TGCGCCAGCGGGAGTGAGAACACCGGGGAGCTGTTTTTT.

V usage is TRBV29-1 and J usage is TRBJ1-2; possibly TRBD1 for D (5 bases). The CDR3 runs 12 residues. Trimming removed 5 bases from V and 5 bases from J, with 12 bases in between. CDR1 is SQVTM and CDR2 is ANQGSEA in the germline V gene. The CDR3 DNA is TGCAGCGTTTGGACAAGCCTTTATGGCTACACCTTC. Translating it yields CSVWTSLYGYTF.

This clonotype has more than one count but fewer than ten. J is TRBJ2-3 and V is TRBV29-1; 9 bases are a match to TRBD1. Germline CDR1 is SQVTM and CDR2 is ANQGSEA. The CDR3 has 17 amino acids. J lost 1 base, V lost 1 base, and 9 bases had no gene match. The CDR3 nucleotides read TGCAGCGTTGAAGGATTCCGGGACAGGGTCCGCACAGATACGCAGTATTTT. Amino acid sequence: CSVEGFRDRVRTDTQYF.

This clonotype has more than one count but fewer than ten. This rearrangement joins TRBV20-1 to TRBJ1-5; TRBD1 is a possible D gene (5 bases). CDR1 DFQATT and CDR2 SNEGSKA come from the germline V gene (reference sequence). V lost 2 bases and J 1 base, leaving 24 bases between the germline ends. The CDR3 extends over 19 amino acids. CDR3 loop: CSARSSPAGLIGSNQPQHF. CDR3 nucleotide sequence: TGCAGTGCTAGATCAAGCCCGGCAGGGTTGATAGGGAGCAATCAGCCCCAGCATTTT.

This clonotype was picked up many times. The chain recombines TRBV20-1 with TRBJ2-3, with D perhaps matching TRBD1 or TRBD2 (5 bases each). Germline-derived CDR1 and CDR2 are DFQATT and SNEGSKA (reference sequence). The CDR3 extends over 11 amino acids. The CDR3 nucleotides are TGCAGCGGGGTCGGGGACGATACGCAGTATTTT. Its translation is CSGVGDDTQYF.

The chain employs TRBV9 and TRBJ2-3, with 7 nucleotides matching TRBD2. V trimming: 2 bases; J trimming: 2 bases; junction bases outside the gene matches: 5. Germline loops: CDR1 SGDLS, CDR2 YYNGEE. The CDR3 is 15 amino acids. Here the CDR3 reads CASSVTRGFTDTQYF. The CDR3 region has the DNA TGTGCCAGCAGCGTCACGCGGGGGTTCACAGATACGCAGTATTTT.

This clonotype was detected many times. The chain couples TRBV6-2 or TRBV6-3 to TRBJ2-1, with a possible D match to TRBD1 (6 bases). Germline loops: CDR1 MNHEY, CDR2 SVGEGT. The CDR3 runs to 11 residues. V was trimmed by 5 bases and J by 10 bases, leaving 9 bases between them. The CDR3 DNA reads TGTGCCAGCAGTGGGGGCGGCGAGCAGTTCTTC. Its protein product is CASSGGGEQFF.

This chain connects TRBV27 to TRBJ1-2, with a weak D call TRBD1 (5 bases). Trimming took off 7 bases at V and 3 bases at J, with 24 bases between the two ends. The CDR3 is 17 residues long. In germline, CDR1 is MNHEY, CDR2 SMNVEV (reference sequence). CDR3: CASTRTGQGEAYYGYTF. CDR3 in DNA: TGTGCCAGCACCCGTACGGGTCAGGGAGAGGCTTACTATGGCTACACCTTC.

The chain links TRBV7-2 to TRBJ2-1; D not resolved. This CDR3 comprises 16 residues. The germline CDR1 and CDR2 sequences are SGHTA and FQGNSA. The V and J ends lost 1 base and 15 bases respectively, with 25 bases between them. The CDR3 spells CASSLEGNRWLTHWFF. CDR3 bases: TGTGCCAGCAGCTTAGAAGGTAATCGGTGGTTGACCCACTGGTTCTTC.

This clonotype appeared a few times. The rearrangement uses TRBV7-2 and TRBJ2-6, with D perhaps being TRBD1 or TRBD2 (6 bases each). This CDR3 is built from 18 residues. CDR1 is SGHTA and CDR2 is FQGNSA in the germline V gene. The V gene lost 1 base and the J gene lost 2 bases, with 15 bases spanning the gap. The DNA for the CDR3 is TGTGCCAGCAGCTTAGTTCTTCCGGGGGCCGCTGGGGCCAACGTCCTGACTTTC. Its translation: CASSLVLPGAAGANVLTF.

This chain uses TRBV6-5 with TRBJ1-5, with D possibly being TRBD1 (5 bases). Per the germline V gene, CDR1 is MNHEY and CDR2 is SVGAGI. The CDR3 runs to 14 residues. V was shortened by 5 bases and J by 0 bases, with 8 bases between the two germline ends. CDR3 bases: TGTGCCAGCAGTCTGACAGTTAGCAATCAGCCCCAGCATTTT. Translated, it gives CASSLTVSNQPQHF.

At least ten counts were recorded for this clonotype. The chain is built from TRBV7-6 and TRBJ2-1; D is ambiguous. Germline V gene sequence: CDR1 SGHVS, CDR2 FNYEAQ. This CDR3 contains 14 residues. V lost 5 bases, J lost 1 base, and 9 bases lay in between. CDR3: CASSTRPSYNEQFF. The CDR3, as DNA: TGTGCCAGCAGCACCCGTCCTTCCTACAATGAGCAGTTCTTC.

This rearrangement joins TRBV20-1 to TRBJ1-5; D is undetermined. The V gene's germline CDR1 is DFQATT and CDR2 SNEGSKA (reference sequence). The V and J ends lost 5 bases and 0 bases respectively, with 11 bases between them. The CDR3 sequence is 14 residues long. The CDR3 DNA sequence: TGCAGTGCTCGACTTTACTATAGCAATCAGCCCCAGCATTTT. This sequence encodes CSARLYYSNQPQHF.

The chain uses TRBV19 and TRBJ1-1; the match to TRBD1 covers 7 bases. CDR1 and CDR2 (germline): LNHDA, SQIVND (reference sequence). The CDR3 runs to 15 residues. V dropped 3 bases and J dropped 1; count of bases not matched to a gene: 5. CDR3 protein: CASSIYGTENTEAFF. Here the CDR3 DNA reads TGTGCCAGTAGTATTTACGGGACAGAGAACACTGAAGCTTTCTTT.

This clonotype was detected only a few times. The chain carries TRBV5-6 and TRBJ1-1; 9 bases align to TRBD1. CDR3 length: 17 amino acids. Germline CDR1 SGHDT, CDR2 YYEEEE. The ends lost 3 bases at V and 0 bases at J; junction bases unmatched: 9. Here the CDR3 reads CASSWRGTGMLNTEAFF. In nucleotides, the CDR3 is TGTGCCAGCAGCTGGAGGGGGACAGGGATGTTGAACACTGAAGCTTTCTTT.

The J gene is TRBJ1-4, the V gene TRBV4-3, with D uncertain. The CDR3 has 15 amino acids. The germline V and J ends were trimmed by 3 bases and 4 bases, with 12 bases remaining between them. Germline V gene sequence: CDR1 LGHNA, CDR2 YSLEER. This CDR3 reads CASSQASSYNEKLFF. The DNA for the CDR3 is TGCGCCAGCAGCCAGGCCTCTTCGTATAATGAAAAACTGTTTTTT.

This clonotype was recorded many times. V is TRBV4-3 and J is TRBJ1-1, with 7 bases that match TRBD1. Trimming removed 0 bases from V and 4 bases from J; junction bases left unmatched: 2. Germline V gene data show CDR1 as LGHNA and CDR2 as YSLEER. The CDR3 is made up of 14 amino acids. This chain's CDR3 is CASSQDAGGTEAFF. The CDR3 bases are TGCGCCAGCAGCCAAGACGCAGGGGGCACTGAAGCTTTCTTT.